These 25 T cell receptor beta chains share one sample of origin, sequenced in a study of PD-1 blockade in mismatch repair-deficient tumors. Repertoires were generated with immunoSEQ multiplex PCR, while TCRdb's copy carries only in-frame clones and drops some. Of roughly 34,000 clones detected, around 80% appear once; the ten largest clones hold around 3.4%. Sequencing used PBMCs, obtained approximately 6 weeks after starting pembrolizumab. These receptors all come from an adult with mismatch repair-deficient cancer.

CDR3 nucleotide sequence: TGTGCCAGCCGGGGGGTTCCCTCCTACGAGCAGTACTTC. Protein sequence: CASRGVPSYEQYF. The chain uses TRBV6-5 and TRBJ2-7, with 7 bases identical to TRBD2. V was clipped by 8 bases and J by 0 bases; unmatched bases: 4. The CDR3 contains 13 residues. Per the germline V gene, CDR1 is MNHEY and CDR2 is SVGAGI.

The chain links TRBV28 to TRBJ2-7; possible D gene TRBD2, 6 bases. V was pared by 10 bases and J by 2 bases, with 9 bases between. This CDR3 is built from 11 residues. The germline V gene encodes CDR1 MDHEN and CDR2 SYDVKM. CDR3 nucleotide sequence: TGTGCCATCGGGGGTGCCTACGAGCAGTACTTC. This sequence encodes CAIGGAYEQYF.

The chain links TRBV5-4 to TRBJ2-3; perhaps TRBD1 as D (6 bases). The CDR3 length is 16 residues. Per germline, CDR1 SGHNT and CDR2 YYREEE (reference sequence). V was trimmed by 4 bases and J by 3 bases, leaving 18 bases between them. The CDR3 loop reads CASSETWVQGTDTQYF. The DNA for the CDR3 is TGTGCCAGCAGCGAAACATGGGTACAGGGAACAGATACGCAGTATTTT.

The chain links TRBV29-1 to TRBJ1-2; D gene uncertain. The CDR3 is 14 residues long. Trimming pared 4 bases from V and 8 bases from J, leaving 20 bases between. Germline V gives CDR1 SQVTM, CDR2 ANQGSEA. The CDR3 region has the DNA TGCAGCGTTGGAAACCCCCAGTCCCGTTCCGGCTACACCTTC. As protein: CSVGNPQSRSGYTF.

The chain has TRBV27 and TRBJ2-1; D remains ambiguous. This CDR3 spans 15 amino acids. CDR1 MNHEY and CDR2 SMNVEV come from the germline V gene (reference sequence). Trimming stripped 3 bases from V and 1 base from J, with 10 bases between. Here the CDR3 reads CASSFGTESYNEQFF. The CDR3 DNA sequence: TGTGCCAGCAGTTTCGGTACTGAGTCCTACAATGAGCAGTTCTTC.

This clone was counted between two and nine times. The chain employs TRBV5-1 and TRBJ2-7; 9 bases are a match to TRBD2. This CDR3 has 13 amino acids. CDR1 and CDR2 from the germline V gene are SGHRS and YFSETQ. Losses at the gene ends were 5 bases for V and 6 bases for J; bases not matched to a gene: 6. The CDR3 nucleotides read TGCGCCAGCAGTTTAGCGGGAGATCTCGAGCAGTACTTC. Its protein product is CASSLAGDLEQYF.

The rearrangement joins TRBV1 to TRBJ2-5; no DNA check was done on the table's D call, TRBD2. TRBV1 is shown as a pseudogene. The CDR3 is 14 amino acids. The CDR3 DNA follows: TGCACCAGCTCCCGGACTAGACGGAAAGAGACCCAGTACTTC. Translated, it gives CTSSRTRRKETQYF.

The rearrangement links TRBV19 to TRBJ1-3; D possibly corresponds to TRBD1 (6 bases). The germline V gene has CDR1 LNHDA and CDR2 SQIVND (reference sequence). Trimming pared 5 bases from V and 0 bases from J, leaving 14 bases between. CDR3 length: 16 amino acids. As DNA, the CDR3 is TGTGCCAGTAGTCCTCCGGGACAAATCTCTGGAAACACCATATATTTT. Translation: CASSPPGQISGNTIYF.

V usage is TRBV5-1 and J usage is TRBJ2-3; 9 bases line up with TRBD2. Germline CDR1 reads SGHRS; CDR2 reads YFSETQ. With V trimmed by 0 bases and J by 6 bases, 8 bases remained unmatched. CDR3 size: 16 residues. The DNA for the CDR3 is TGCGCCAGCAGCTTGGTCGCGGGAGGGCCAAGGGATACGCAGTATTTT. Protein product: CASSLVAGGPRDTQYF.

The genes are TRBV2 and TRBJ2-5; TRBD1 aligns across 11 bases. The germline V gene encodes CDR1 SNHLY and CDR2 FYNNEI. CDR3 length equals 14 residues. With V trimmed by 5 bases and J by 4 bases, 3 bases remained unmatched. Written as DNA, the CDR3 is TGTGCCAGCAGTTCGGACAGGGGGCCAGAGACCCAGTACTTC. This codes for CASSSDRGPETQYF.

The chain is built from TRBV6-1 and TRBJ1-2, with D possibly matching TRBD1 (5 bases). The germline CDR1 and CDR2 sequences are MNHNS and SASEGT. The CDR3 runs to 14 residues. V was clipped by 3 bases and J by 0 bases, with 8 bases between them. CDR3 sequence reads: CASSDGGANYGYTF. DNA of the CDR3: TGTGCCAGCAGTGATGGAGGGGCTAACTATGGCTACACCTTC.

The V gene is TRBV5-1, the J gene TRBJ2-3; 14 nucleotides line up with TRBD2. Germline values: CDR1 SGHRS, CDR2 YFSETQ. Trimming removed 3 bases from V and 6 bases from J; junction bases left unmatched: 3. This CDR3 region has 15 residues. The CDR3 DNA follows: TGCGCCAGCAGCTGGGGGACTAGCGGGGGCGATACGCAGTATTTT. This encodes CASSWGTSGGDTQYF.

This clone occurred a few times. The chain links TRBV30 to TRBJ2-7; TRBD2 matches 10 bases. The junction had 17 bases not matched to a gene; V was cut back by 3 bases and J by 6 bases. The CDR3 has 17 residues. The germline V gene encodes CDR1 GTSNPN and CDR2 SVGIG (reference sequence). CDR3 sequence reads: CAWSPPSGRAGGAEQYF. The CDR3 coding sequence is TGTGCCTGGAGCCCTCCAAGCGGGAGGGCCGGTGGTGCCGAGCAGTACTTC.

The rearrangement links TRBV28 to TRBJ2-1; 10 bases map to TRBD2. V was clipped by 3 bases and J by 6 bases; unmatched bases: 5. CDR3 length: 15 amino acids. Germline V gene sequence: CDR1 MDHEN, CDR2 SYDVKM. The CDR3 spells CASSLASGRANEQFF. DNA for the CDR3: TGTGCCAGCAGTTTGGCGAGCGGGAGGGCCAATGAGCAGTTCTTC.

The V gene is TRBV30, the J gene TRBJ2-3, with D perhaps matching TRBD1 (6 bases). Between the trimmed V and J ends, which lost 4 bases and 1 base, there was a span of 12 bases. The CDR3 runs 14 residues. Germline values: CDR1 GTSNPN, CDR2 SVGIG (reference sequence). This CDR3 reads CAWTGSGGTDTQYF. The CDR3 DNA reads as TGTGCCTGGACCGGCTCAGGGGGCACAGATACGCAGTATTTT.

V is TRBV11-3 and J is TRBJ1-6; 7 nucleotides line up with TRBD1. This CDR3 has 15 amino acids. The ends lost 1 base at V and 6 bases at J; junction bases unmatched: 3. Germline V gene data show CDR1 as SGHNT and CDR2 as YENEEA. In DNA form, the CDR3 reads TGTGCCAGCAGCTTAGGGGGGACAGTTAATTCACCCCTCCACTTT. Residues: CASSLGGTVNSPLHF. Full variable domain (remainder filled in from reference TRBV11-3 and TRBJ1-6): EAGVVQSPRYKIIEKKQPVAFWCNPISGHNTLYWYLQNLGQGPELLIRYENEEAVDDSQLPKDRFSAERLKGVDSTLKIQPAELGDSAVYLCASSLGGTVNSPLHFGNGTRLTVT.

In its sample, this clone was seen a few times. V is TRBV19 and J is TRBJ2-7; D is perhaps TRBD2 (7 bases). V lost 6 bases and J lost 2, with 8 bases in between. Looked up from germline, CDR1 is LNHDA and CDR2 is SQIVND (reference sequence). This CDR3 has 12 amino acids. CDR3 bases: TGTGCCAGTAGCGGGGGGCCCTACGAGCAGTACTTC. As protein: CASSGGPYEQYF.

V and J are TRBV4-1 and TRBJ2-2; no clear D gene. The CDR3 contains 15 residues. With 0 bases removed from V and 0 bases from J, the gap between germline ends came to 5 bases. Germline V lookup: CDR1 MGHRA, CDR2 YSYEKL. Here the CDR3 reads CASSQDPTNTGELFF. The DNA for the CDR3 is TGCGCCAGCAGCCAAGACCCTACGAACACCGGGGAGCTGTTTTTT.

This chain connects TRBV4-1 to TRBJ2-1; 9 nucleotides align to TRBD1. The ends lost 1 base at V and 10 bases at J; junction bases unmatched: 5. Germline loops: CDR1 MGHRA, CDR2 YSYEKL. The CDR3 is 14 residues long. The CDR3 sequence is CASSQGGTGSEQFF. CDR3 coding DNA: TGCGCCAGCAGCCAAGGTGGGACAGGGAGCGAGCAGTTCTTC.

The chain joins TRBV30 to TRBJ2-1; weak D call: TRBD2 (6 bases). CDR3 length equals 15 residues. The germline V gene has CDR1 GTSNPN and CDR2 SVGIG (reference sequence). V was pared by 2 bases and J by 0 bases, with 11 bases between. The CDR3 region has the DNA TGTGCCTGGAGTCCTCGGAGGGGCTCCTACAATGAGCAGTTCTTC. As protein: CAWSPRRGSYNEQFF. Looking up the rest from reference TRBV30 and TRBJ2-1 gives the full variable domain: SQTIHQWPATLVQPVGSPLSLECTVEGTSNPNLYWYRQAAGRGLQLLFYSVGIGQISSEVPQNLSASRPQDRQFILSSKKLLLSDSGFYLCAWSPRRGSYNEQFFGPGTRLTVL.

V and J are TRBV4-1 and TRBJ1-5, with 7 bases fitting TRBD1. Per germline, CDR1 MGHRA and CDR2 YSYEKL. The CDR3 extends over 16 amino acids. V lost 3 bases and J lost 0; bases outside the gene matches: 5. CDR3 DNA sequence: TGCGCCAGCAGCCACGACAGGGATTATAGCAATCAGCCCCAGCATTTT. Translation gives CASSHDRDYSNQPQHF.

CDR3 in amino acids: CASSLLSGLSSYNEQFF. CDR3 bases: TGTGCCAGCAGCTTACTGAGCGGGCTAAGCTCCTACAATGAGCAGTTCTTC. The chain recombines TRBV7-2 with TRBJ2-1; tentatively, D is TRBD2 (6 bases). This CDR3 is built from 17 residues. V was shortened by 2 bases and J by 0 bases, with 14 bases between the two germline ends. CDR1 and CDR2 (germline): SGHTA, FQGNSA.

The chain employs TRBV27 and TRBJ2-2; the match to TRBD2 covers 16 bases. The trim removed 6 bases at V and 0 bases at J, leaving 4 bases unmatched. The CDR3 length is 18 residues. CDR1 MNHEY and CDR2 SMNVEV come from the germline V gene (reference sequence). The CDR3 region has the DNA TGTGCCAGCAGCCGGGGACTAGCGGGAGGGCCGAACACCGGGGAGCTGTTTTTT. It yields the protein CASSRGLAGGPNTGELFF.

The V and J genes are TRBV28 and TRBJ2-7, with 9 positions matching TRBD2. J was trimmed by 5 bases and V by 4 bases; bases with no gene match: 9. CDR3 size: 15 residues. Germline lookup yields CDR1 MDHEN and CDR2 SYDVKM. The CDR3: CASSSPGLARNEQYF. As DNA, the CDR3 is TGTGCCAGCAGTTCCCCGGGACTAGCCAGAAACGAGCAGTACTTC. Complete variable domain (other parts from reference TRBV28 and TRBJ2-7): DVKVTQSSRYLVKRTGEKVFLECVQDMDHENMFWYRQDPGLGLRLIYFSYDVKMKEKGDIPEGYSVSREKKERFSLILESASTNQTSMYLCASSSPGLARNEQYFGPGTRLTVT.

The chain employs TRBV7-9 and TRBJ2-1; TRBD2 matches at 8 bases. Trimming took 6 bases from V and 1 from J; bases not matched to a gene: 8. The CDR3 covers 16 residues. CDR1 and CDR2 from the germline V gene are SEHNR and FQNEAQ (reference sequence). This CDR3 reads CASSLTGTRSYNEQFF. CDR3 nucleotide sequence: TGTGCCAGCAGTCTTACCGGGACTAGGTCCTACAATGAGCAGTTCTTC.